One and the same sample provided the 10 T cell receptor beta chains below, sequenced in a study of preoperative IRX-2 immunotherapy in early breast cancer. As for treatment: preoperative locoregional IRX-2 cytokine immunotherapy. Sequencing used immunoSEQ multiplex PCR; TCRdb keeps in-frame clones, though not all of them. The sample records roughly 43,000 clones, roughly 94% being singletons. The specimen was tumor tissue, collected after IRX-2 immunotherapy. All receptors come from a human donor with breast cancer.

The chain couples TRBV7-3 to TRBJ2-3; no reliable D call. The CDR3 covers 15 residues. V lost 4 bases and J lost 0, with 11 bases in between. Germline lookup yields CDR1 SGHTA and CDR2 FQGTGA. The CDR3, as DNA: TGTGCCAGCAGCTCCCATACGTCTAGCACAGATACGCAGTATTTT. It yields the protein CASSSHTSSTDTQYF. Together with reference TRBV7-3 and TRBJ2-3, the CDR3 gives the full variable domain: GAGVSQTPSNKVTEKGKYVELRCDPISGHTALYWYRQSLGQGPEFLIYFQGTGAADDSGLPNDRFFAVRPEGSVSTLKIQRTERGDSAVYLCASSSHTSSTDTQYFGPGTRLTVL.

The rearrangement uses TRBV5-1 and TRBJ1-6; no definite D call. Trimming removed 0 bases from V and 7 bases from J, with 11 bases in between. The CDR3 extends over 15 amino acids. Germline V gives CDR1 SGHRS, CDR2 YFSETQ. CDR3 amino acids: CASSLGGERNSPLHF. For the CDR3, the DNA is TGCGCCAGCAGCTTGGGTGGGGAGAGAAATTCACCCCTCCACTTT.

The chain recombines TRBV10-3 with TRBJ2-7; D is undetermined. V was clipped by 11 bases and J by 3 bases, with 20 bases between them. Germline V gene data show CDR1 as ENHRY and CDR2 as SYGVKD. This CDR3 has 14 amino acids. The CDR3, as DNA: TGTGCCTCTCGCGCCCTCTCTCAAAACTACGAGCAGTACTTC. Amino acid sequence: CASRALSQNYEQYF.

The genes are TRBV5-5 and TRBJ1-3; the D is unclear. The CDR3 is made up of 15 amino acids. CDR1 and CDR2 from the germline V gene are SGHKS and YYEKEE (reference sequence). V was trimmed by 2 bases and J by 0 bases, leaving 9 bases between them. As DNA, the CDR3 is TGTGCCAGCAGCTTAATAGTTCACTCTGGAAACACCATATATTTT. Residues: CASSLIVHSGNTIYF.

In nucleotides, the CDR3 is TGTGCCAGCAGCGTCAGGGATTCCTACAATGAGCAGTTCTTC. Protein: CASSVRDSYNEQFF. This chain joins TRBV9 and TRBJ2-1; D is possibly TRBD1 (5 bases). Germline V lookup: CDR1 SGDLS, CDR2 YYNGEE. The germline V and J ends were trimmed by 2 bases and 1 base, with 7 bases remaining between them. CDR3 length: 14 amino acids.

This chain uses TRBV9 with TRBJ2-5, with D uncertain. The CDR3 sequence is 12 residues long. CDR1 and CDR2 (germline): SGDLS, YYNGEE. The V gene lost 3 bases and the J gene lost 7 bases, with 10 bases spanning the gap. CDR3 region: CASSAAGGTQYF. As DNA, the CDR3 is TGTGCCAGCAGCGCGGCCGGCGGGACCCAGTACTTC.

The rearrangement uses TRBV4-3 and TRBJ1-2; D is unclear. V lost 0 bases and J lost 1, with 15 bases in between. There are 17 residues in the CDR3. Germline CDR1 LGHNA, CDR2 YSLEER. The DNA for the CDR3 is TGCGCCAGCAGCCAAGATTTCTACTCGGGAGTTAACTATGGCTACACCTTC. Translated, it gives CASSQDFYSGVNYGYTF.

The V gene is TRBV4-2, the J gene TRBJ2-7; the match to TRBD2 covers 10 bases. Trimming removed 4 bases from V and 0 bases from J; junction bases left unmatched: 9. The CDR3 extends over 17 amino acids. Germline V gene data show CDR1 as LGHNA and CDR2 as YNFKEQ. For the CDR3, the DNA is TGTGCCAGCAGCCCTAGGAGCGGGAGGGTACCCTCCTACGAGCAGTACTTC. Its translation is CASSPRSGRVPSYEQYF.

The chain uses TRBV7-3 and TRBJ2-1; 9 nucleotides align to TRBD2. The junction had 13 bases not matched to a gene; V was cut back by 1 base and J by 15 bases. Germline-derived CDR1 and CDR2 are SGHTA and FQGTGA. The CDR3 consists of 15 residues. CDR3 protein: CASSLIGGPSGVRFF. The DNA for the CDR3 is TGTGCCAGCAGCTTAATCGGGGGTCCTAGCGGGGTGCGGTTCTTC.

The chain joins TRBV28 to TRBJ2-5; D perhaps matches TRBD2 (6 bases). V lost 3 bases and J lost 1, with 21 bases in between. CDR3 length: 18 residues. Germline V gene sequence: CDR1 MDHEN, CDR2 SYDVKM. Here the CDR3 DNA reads TGTGCCAGCAGTTTGTTCTGGTTACTCAGCGGGCCCCAAGAGACCCAGTACTTC. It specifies CASSLFWLLSGPQETQYF.